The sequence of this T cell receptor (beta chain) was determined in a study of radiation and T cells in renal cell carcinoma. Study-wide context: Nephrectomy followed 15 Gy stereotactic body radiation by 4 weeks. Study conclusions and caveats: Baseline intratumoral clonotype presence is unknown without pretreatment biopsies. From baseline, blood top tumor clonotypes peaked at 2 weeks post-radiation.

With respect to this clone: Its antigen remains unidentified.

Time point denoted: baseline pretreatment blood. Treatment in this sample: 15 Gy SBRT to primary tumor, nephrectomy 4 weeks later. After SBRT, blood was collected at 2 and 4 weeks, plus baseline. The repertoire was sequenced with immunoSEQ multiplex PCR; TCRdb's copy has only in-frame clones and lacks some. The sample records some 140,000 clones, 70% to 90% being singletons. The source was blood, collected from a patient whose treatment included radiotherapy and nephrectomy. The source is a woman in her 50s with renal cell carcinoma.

CDR3 in DNA: TGTGCCAGCAGCCCAGCTACTGGACGTATTGAGCAGTTCTTC. Its translation is CASSPATGRIEQFF. The chain combines TRBV7-2 with TRBJ2-1, with D unresolved. V shed 5 bases and J shed 9 bases, with 17 bases lying between them. The germline V gene encodes CDR1 SGHTA and CDR2 FQGNSA. This CDR3 has 14 residues.